The clone carrying this T cell receptor (beta chain) came up many times. The authors prepared the TCRbeta library with unique molecular identifiers. MiXCR, applied by TCRdb to the PCR reads, yields one record per CDR3 protein. The sample gives under 300,000 distinct CDR3 sequences, over 9.5% of which show up once; about 4.8% is in the top ten. The sample originates from a study of T-cell reconstitution after alpha-beta-depleted transplantation in children. The receptor comes from a human donor who donated a stem cell graft to a child with SCID. The sequences come from PBMCs from the stem cell graft donor, collected from the stem cell graft.

Here the CDR3 reads CASSYSGRATTDTQYF. The CDR3 DNA follows: TGTGCCAGCAGTTACTCAGGACGGGCGACCACAGATACGCAGTATTTT. The chain links TRBV6-5 to TRBJ2-3; D ambiguous. CDR3 length equals 16 residues. Trimming left V 0 bases short and J 2 bases short, with 12 bases between. The germline V gene has CDR1 MNHEY and CDR2 SVGAGI.